One sample yielded the 29 T cell receptor beta chains listed below, sequenced in a study of shared clonotypes between healthy human individuals. Libraries were prepared by immunoSEQ multiplex PCR; TCRdb keeps only in-frame clonotypes and omits some of them. The sample records approximately 2.4 million clones, approximately 96% being singletons. The sequenced sample consisted of naive CD4+ T cells sorted from blood. Subset: CD45RA+ positively selected. These TCRs come from a man between 18 and 35 years old in good health.

On this clone: Other DNA variants within this sample encode the same CDR3. CDR3 nucleotides: TGCAGCGTTGGCAGACCGAGCACAGATACGCAGTATTTT. Protein sequence: CSVGRPSTDTQYF. The chain combines TRBV29-1 with TRBJ2-3; D is ambiguous. Trimming stripped 4 bases from V and 0 bases from J, with 8 bases between. This CDR3 has 13 amino acids. The V gene's germline CDR1 is SQVTM and CDR2 ANQGSEA.

The chain recombines TRBV19 with TRBJ2-7; TRBD2 matches 7 bases. With 3 bases clipped from V and 3 bases from J, the junction kept 8 bases outside the gene matches. This CDR3 region has 15 residues. CDR1 LNHDA and CDR2 SQIVND come from the germline V gene (reference sequence). The CDR3 loop is CASSIAPGLNYEQYF. As DNA, the CDR3 is TGTGCCAGTAGTATCGCCCCGGGACTAAACTACGAGCAGTACTTC.

This rearrangement joins TRBV7-9 to TRBJ2-3, with TRBD2 matching over 9 bases. V gave up 6 bases and J gave up 0 bases; unmatched junction bases: 4. Germline assignment: CDR1 SEHNR and CDR2 FQNEAQ (reference sequence). This CDR3 is 15 amino acids long. The CDR3 DNA follows: TGTGCCAGCAGATGGACTAGCGTGAGCACAGATACGCAGTATTTT. It codes for CASRWTSVSTDTQYF.

This clone has just one count. The CDR3 DNA follows: TGTGCCAGCAGCCCTAGACCCTTTAACTATGGCTACACCTTC. Protein product: CASSPRPFNYGYTF. The chain joins TRBV27 to TRBJ1-2; D gene unclear. CDR3 length: 14 amino acids. Germline loops: CDR1 MNHEY, CDR2 SMNVEV (reference sequence). The V end was cut by 6 bases, the J end by 1 base, with 12 bases between.

CDR3 region: CASRGYYEQYF. For the CDR3, the DNA is TGTGCCAGCAGGGGATACTACGAGCAGTACTTC. The V call is TRBV28, the J call TRBJ2-7; the D is unclear. The CDR3 consists of 11 residues. Trimming took off 6 bases at V and 3 bases at J, with 6 bases between the two ends. Germline values: CDR1 MDHEN, CDR2 SYDVKM. The full variable domain, completed using reference TRBV28 and TRBJ2-7, is DVKVTQSSRYLVKRTGEKVFLECVQDMDHENMFWYRQDPGLGLRLIYFSYDVKMKEKGDIPEGYSVSREKKERFSLILESASTNQTSMYLCASRGYYEQYFGPGTRLTVT.

This clone was counted a single time. V and J are TRBV5-6 and TRBJ1-2, with no clear D. With 0 bases removed from V and 10 bases from J, the gap between germline ends came to 10 bases. This CDR3 is built from 12 residues. In germline, CDR1 is SGHDT, CDR2 YYEEEE. In DNA form, the CDR3 reads TGTGCCAGCAGCTTGGAGAGTCTATTCTACACCTTC. This translates into CASSLESLFYTF.

On this clone itself: Other nucleotide sequences in the sample specify the same CDR3. This chain links TRBV4-1 with TRBJ1-3; D unresolved. The germline gives CDR1 MGHRA, CDR2 YSYEKL. V was pared by 1 base and J by 0 bases, with 1 base between. The CDR3 has 13 residues. CDR3 DNA sequence: TGCGCCAGCAGCCAAGTCTCTGGAAACACCATATATTTT. Its translation: CASSQVSGNTIYF.

V and J are TRBV7-9 and TRBJ1-2; D ambiguous. Germline values: CDR1 SEHNR, CDR2 FQNEAQ (reference sequence). This CDR3 has 11 residues. V lost 6 bases, J lost 5 bases, and 7 bases lay in between. The CDR3 DNA follows: TGTGCCAGCAGTAATTTGTATGGCTACACCTTC. This sequence encodes CASSNLYGYTF.

This sequence joins TRBV5-5 and TRBJ2-3; 11 bases match TRBD2. After removal of 2 bases from V and 6 bases from J, the junction contained 2 bases not matched to a gene. The germline CDR1 and CDR2 sequences are SGHKS and YYEKEE (reference sequence). CDR3 length equals 14 residues. In DNA, the CDR3 is TGTGCCAGCAGCTTACTAGCGGGAGTGGATACGCAGTATTTT. Residues: CASSLLAGVDTQYF.

This sequence joins TRBV4-1 and TRBJ2-3, with TRBD1 matching over 7 bases. The CDR3 spans 18 residues. Germline V CDR1 and CDR2: MGHRA, YSYEKL. Losses at the gene ends were 9 bases for V and 0 bases for J; bases not matched to a gene: 18. The CDR3 loop is CASSSLDRVGASTDTQYF. The CDR3 DNA is TGCGCCAGTTCATCACTAGACAGGGTTGGAGCAAGCACAGATACGCAGTATTTT.

This chain connects TRBV6-1 to TRBJ1-5; 7 bases fit TRBD1. V lost 3 bases, J lost 2 bases, and 4 bases stayed unmatched. Germline CDR1 reads MNHNS; CDR2 reads SASEGT. The length of the CDR3 is 15 residues. CDR3: CASSDRQGGNQPQHF. In DNA, the CDR3 is TGTGCCAGCAGTGATCGACAGGGAGGCAATCAGCCCCAGCATTTT.

The chain uses TRBV5-4 and TRBJ2-7; perhaps TRBD2 as D (6 bases). V lost 5 bases and J 4 bases, leaving 16 bases between the germline ends. The CDR3 covers 14 residues. The germline V gene encodes CDR1 SGHNT and CDR2 YYREEE (reference sequence). CDR3 amino acids: CASSAGTSLYEQYF. DNA for the CDR3: TGTGCCAGCAGTGCCGGGACTTCACTATACGAGCAGTACTTC.

Only one count was recorded for this clone. Additional DNA sequences in this sample encode the identical CDR3. The V and J genes are TRBV15 and TRBJ1-5; 8 bases are a match to TRBD1. With 3 bases clipped from V and 3 bases from J, the junction kept 1 base outside the gene matches. In germline, CDR1 is LNHNV, CDR2 YYDKDF (reference sequence). The CDR3 has 14 residues. The CDR3 here is CATSRGQVNQPQHF. The CDR3 region has the DNA TGTGCCACCAGCAGGGGACAGGTCAATCAGCCCCAGCATTTT.

This rearrangement joins TRBV10-1 to TRBJ2-2, with D unclear. Germline lookup yields CDR1 WNHNN and CDR2 SYGVQD (reference sequence). V was shortened by 5 bases and J by 6 bases, with 7 bases between the two germline ends. The CDR3 sequence is 12 residues long. CDR3 sequence (DNA): TGCGCCAGCAGTACCCATTCCGGGGAGCTGTTTTTT. This codes for CASSTHSGELFF.

In its sample, this clone was seen once. The CDR3 nucleotides are TGCGCCAGCAGCTTCCTCGAGGGGGCGCGCCCAACCCCCAATTCACCCCTCCACTTT. It encodes CASSFLEGARPTPNSPLHF. V usage is TRBV5-1 and J usage is TRBJ1-6; TRBD1 matches 7 bases. The V gene's germline CDR1 is SGHRS and CDR2 YFSETQ. V was pared by 2 bases and J by 7 bases, with 18 bases of the junction left unmatched. CDR3 length: 19 residues.

The J gene is TRBJ1-2, the V gene TRBV6-5; TRBD1 is a possible D gene (5 bases). The ends were cut back, 10 bases at V and 0 bases at J, with 18 bases in the middle. The CDR3 extends over 15 amino acids. Germline lookup yields CDR1 MNHEY and CDR2 SVGAGI. DNA for the CDR3: TGTGCCACCTTGACAGTCAATAAACCTAACTATGGCTACACCTTC. It codes for CATLTVNKPNYGYTF.

In DNA form, the CDR3 reads TGTGCCAGCAGTCCCTCGGGACGGAATTATGGCTACACCTTC. Its translation: CASSPSGRNYGYTF. V and J are TRBV6-5 and TRBJ1-2; D is possibly TRBD1 (5 bases). With 5 bases removed from V and 5 bases from J, the gap between germline ends came to 15 bases. The CDR3 has 14 residues. CDR1 MNHEY and CDR2 SVGAGI come from the germline V gene.

Of note for this clone: At the DNA level, this CDR3 is encoded by other sequences in the same sample as well. This sequence joins TRBV15 and TRBJ1-4, with D possibly being TRBD1 (5 bases). Trimming removed 4 bases at V and 0 bases at J, with 9 bases between. Looked up from germline, CDR1 is LNHNV and CDR2 is YYDKDF (reference sequence). The CDR3 is 15 residues long. The CDR3 spells CATSTRQTTNEKLFF. The CDR3 DNA follows: TGTGCCACCAGCACCAGACAGACAACTAATGAAAAACTGTTTTTT. Using reference TRBV15 and TRBJ1-4 for the parts outside the CDR3, the full variable domain is DAMVIQNPRYQVTQFGKPVTLSCSQTLNHNVMYWYQQKSSQAPKLLFHYYDKDFNNEADTPDNFQSRRPNTSFCFLDIRSPGLGDTAMYLCATSTRQTTNEKLFFGSGTQLSVL.

The CDR3 DNA reads TGTGCCAGCTCTGTGATAAGAGCGGGTTACACCTCATCCTACAATGAGCAGTTCTTC. Translated, it gives CASSVIRAGYTSSYNEQFF. The rearrangement links TRBV19 to TRBJ2-1; D perhaps matches TRBD2 (6 bases). This CDR3 is 19 amino acids long. The germline V gene encodes CDR1 LNHDA and CDR2 SQIVND (reference sequence). V lost 9 bases, J lost 1 base, and 28 bases lay in between.

This clone was seen a handful of times. The gene calls are TRBV10-3 and TRBJ1-6; tentatively, D is TRBD1 (6 bases). Trimming took off 10 bases at V and 8 bases at J, with 12 bases between the two ends. The CDR3 is made up of 12 amino acids. Germline CDR1 and CDR2: ENHRY and SYGVKD. The chain's CDR3 is CASGEGDSPLHF. Written as DNA, the CDR3 is TGTGCCAGCGGGGAGGGGGATTCACCCCTCCACTTT.

V gene TRBV7-8 combines with J gene TRBJ2-5; maybe TRBD2 (6 bases). The CDR3 contains 13 residues. Germline values: CDR1 SGHVS, CDR2 FQNEAQ. V gave up 5 bases and J gave up 5 bases, with 12 bases separating them. CDR3 region: CASSPVRGETQYF. Written as DNA, the CDR3 is TGTGCCAGCAGCCCTGTTCGGGGGGAGACCCAGTACTTC.

This rearrangement joins TRBV7-2 to TRBJ2-3; 8 bases match TRBD2. Unmatched junction bases numbered 9, after V lost 5 bases and J lost 5 bases. Germline CDR1 and CDR2: SGHTA and FQGNSA. The CDR3 spans 15 residues. CDR3 coding DNA: TGTGCCAGCAGCCGGAGCGGGAGAGGTGAAGATACGCAGTATTTT. Amino acids: CASSRSGRGEDTQYF.

The gene calls are TRBV11-2 and TRBJ2-7; 9 bases are a match to TRBD2. Germline-derived CDR1 and CDR2 are SGHAT and FQNNGV. This CDR3 comprises 14 residues. The ends lost 6 bases at V and 4 bases at J; junction bases unmatched: 7. CDR3 amino acids: CASSGAGGPYEQYF. In DNA form, the CDR3 reads TGTGCCAGCAGTGGGGCGGGAGGGCCATACGAGCAGTACTTC.

This clone was recorded only once. The V call is TRBV27, the J call TRBJ1-2; 7 bases agree with TRBD1. This CDR3 spans 15 amino acids. J gave up 6 bases and V 3 bases, and 10 bases lay outside the gene matches. Per germline, CDR1 MNHEY and CDR2 SMNVEV (reference sequence). The CDR3 protein is CASSLEGASHNGYTF. The CDR3 DNA reads as TGTGCCAGCAGTTTGGAGGGGGCGTCTCACAATGGCTACACCTTC.

The rearrangement joins TRBV5-6 to TRBJ2-1; D uncertain. V lost 4 bases and J lost 2, with 13 bases in between. CDR3 length equals 15 residues. CDR1 is SGHDT and CDR2 is YYEEEE in the germline V gene. This chain's CDR3 is CASSGATRAYNEQFF. CDR3 bases: TGTGCCAGCAGCGGCGCTACCCGAGCCTACAATGAGCAGTTCTTC.

The chain employs TRBV20-1 and TRBJ1-1; D remains unclear. V shed 4 bases and J shed 0 bases, with 3 bases lying between them. Germline loops: CDR1 DFQATT, CDR2 SNEGSKA (reference sequence). The CDR3 spans 11 residues. The CDR3 DNA reads as TGCAGTGCTAATATGAACACTGAAGCTTTCTTT. This encodes CSANMNTEAFF.

About this clone: Additional DNA sequences in this sample encode the identical CDR3. V gene TRBV19 combines with J gene TRBJ1-5; 10 bases line up with TRBD1. CDR1 is LNHDA and CDR2 is SQIVND in the germline V gene (reference sequence). The CDR3 is 17 amino acids. The J segment lost 2 bases and the V segment lost 4 bases, leaving 8 bases of the junction unmatched. CDR3 sequence (DNA): TGTGCCAGTAGTACCCGGGACAGGGGTTCGGGCAATCAGCCCCAGCATTTT. It yields the protein CASSTRDRGSGNQPQHF.

This sequence joins TRBV4-3 and TRBJ2-1, with D unclear. Germline-derived CDR1 and CDR2 are LGHNA and YSLEER. V was shortened by 4 bases and J by 8 bases, with 9 bases between the two germline ends. This CDR3 is 12 amino acids long. The CDR3 reads CASSLGWDEQFF. In nucleotides, the CDR3 is TGCGCCAGCAGCCTAGGGTGGGATGAGCAGTTCTTC.

With regard to this clone: A read error may produce the germline difference seen at one junction end. The chain is built from TRBV6-6 and TRBJ1-1; 7 nucleotides line up with TRBD1. This CDR3 spans 13 amino acids. Germline lookup yields CDR1 MNHNY and CDR2 SVGAGI (reference sequence). The CDR3 DNA reads as TGTGCCAGCAGTTGGGACAGTCTCAATGAGGGGCTCTTT. It yields the protein CASSWDSLNEGLF.